These 32 T cell receptor beta chains share one sample of origin, sequenced in a study of OX40 agonist ivuxolimab in advanced cancers. Here immunoSEQ multiplex PCR was the method, and the copy in TCRdb shows in-frame clones only, minus some. The sample lists about 73,000 clones, approximately 90% occurring once. The starting material was CD4+ or CD8+ T cells sorted from blood, obtained in a trial of the OX40 agonist ivuxolimab. The receptors stem from an adult with an advanced solid tumor such as melanoma, head and neck, liver or kidney cancer.

The V gene is TRBV5-1, the J gene TRBJ2-7; perhaps TRBD1 as D (5 bases). V was pared by 2 bases and J by 3 bases, with 9 bases between. The CDR3 consists of 13 residues. CDR1 and CDR2 from the germline V gene are SGHRS and YFSETQ. The CDR3 region is CASSFTGSYEQYF. CDR3 coding DNA: TGCGCCAGCAGCTTTACAGGCAGCTACGAGCAGTACTTC. Full variable domain (rest looked up from reference TRBV5-1 and TRBJ2-7): KAGVTQTPRYLIKTRGQQVTLSCSPISGHRSVSWYQQTPGQGLQFLFEYFSETQRNKGNFPGRFSGRQFSNSRSEMNVSTLELGDSALYLCASSFTGSYEQYFGPGTRLTVT.

This clone came up a few times. The chain links TRBV18 to TRBJ2-7, with 7 bases identical to TRBD2. Germline loops: CDR1 KGHSH, CDR2 LQKENI. V was pared by 1 base and J by 2 bases, with 8 bases of the junction left unmatched. The CDR3 consists of 16 residues. In nucleotides, the CDR3 is TGTGCCAGCTCACCACTATCGGGGGGAGGAGCCTACGAGCAGTACTTC. Encoded protein: CASSPLSGGGAYEQYF.

This clone was observed a few times. This sequence joins TRBV28 and TRBJ1-1; maybe TRBD1 (5 bases). Germline-derived CDR1 and CDR2 are MDHEN and SYDVKM. This CDR3 contains 13 residues. The V end lost 8 bases, the J end lost 0 bases, and 10 bases lay between the germline ends. CDR3 protein: CASWGPLNTEAFF. CDR3 nucleotide sequence: TGTGCCAGCTGGGGCCCGTTGAACACTGAAGCTTTCTTT.

This rearrangement joins TRBV14 to TRBJ2-5, with D possibly being TRBD1 (6 bases). The J call may be in error: the DNA end matches TRBJ2-7 better. Per the germline V gene, CDR1 is SGHDN and CDR2 is FVKESK. This CDR3 is 14 amino acids long. The CDR3 DNA is TGTGCCAGCAGCCAGGGACATCTTTCCTACGAGCAGTACTTC. Amino acids: CASSQGHLSYEQYF.

The CDR3 here is CASSAQGQETQYF. DNA of the CDR3: TGTGCCAGCAGCGCACAGGGGCAGGAGACCCAGTACTTC. V and J are TRBV5-4 and TRBJ2-5; 7 positions agree with TRBD1. Germline V lookup: CDR1 SGHNT, CDR2 YYREEE (reference sequence). The junction had 5 bases not matched to a gene; V was cut back by 4 bases and J by 5 bases. The CDR3 is 13 residues long. Using reference TRBV5-4 and TRBJ2-5 for the parts outside the CDR3, the full variable domain is ETGVTQSPTHLIKTRGQQVTLRCSSQSGHNTVSWYQQALGQGPQFIFQYYREEENGRGNFPPRFSGLQFPNYSSELNVNALELDDSALYLCASSAQGQETQYFGPGTRLLVL.

This clone appeared once. The chain is built from TRBV19 and TRBJ2-1; 9 positions match TRBD2. With 2 bases clipped from V and 5 bases from J, the junction kept 13 bases outside the gene matches. The V gene's germline CDR1 is LNHDA and CDR2 SQIVND (reference sequence). There are 18 residues in the CDR3. Written as DNA, the CDR3 is TGTGCCAGTAGTATAATGGAATGGAGCGGGAGGCCCAACAATGAGCAGTTCTTC. Translation gives CASSIMEWSGRPNNEQFF.

The chain couples TRBV21-1 to TRBJ1-2. TRBV21-1 represents a pseudogene. The length of the CDR3 is 13 residues. CDR3 loop: CASSYGQYYGYTF. The CDR3 coding sequence is TGTGCCAGCAGCTACGGCCAATACTATGGCTACACCTTC.

The rearrangement uses TRBV13 and TRBJ1-6; D ambiguous. There are 14 residues in the CDR3. V gave up 3 bases and J gave up 9 bases, with 12 bases separating them. Looked up from germline, CDR1 is PRHDT and CDR2 is FYEKMQ (reference sequence). The CDR3 bases are TGTGCCAGCAGCTTTGCCCAATGGGGTTCACCCCTCCACTTT. This codes for CASSFAQWGSPLHF.

V and J are TRBV10-3 and TRBJ1-1; maybe TRBD1 (6 bases). Germline V gene lookup returns CDR1 ENHRY and CDR2 SYGVKD. This CDR3 spans 11 amino acids. Here the CDR3 DNA reads TGTGCACGGGACACCCATCTAGAAGCTTTCTTT. This sequence encodes CARDTHLEAFF.

The gene calls are TRBV6-1 and TRBJ2-1; TRBD1 is a possible D gene (5 bases). The germline CDR1 and CDR2 sequences are MNHNS and SASEGT. The CDR3 has 15 amino acids. V dropped 8 bases and J dropped 6 bases, with 20 bases sitting between them. This CDR3 is CASSAGLELRNEQFF. CDR3 nucleotide sequence: TGTGCCAGCTCCGCAGGGCTAGAGCTCCGCAATGAGCAGTTCTTC.

This sequence joins TRBV11-3 and TRBJ2-2; D possibly corresponds to TRBD2 (7 bases). Trimming stripped 6 bases from V and 6 bases from J, with 14 bases between. Germline values: CDR1 SGHNT, CDR2 YENEEA. This CDR3 is built from 14 residues. The CDR3 region has the DNA TGTGCCAGCAGACCCTCGGGGGGCTCCGGGGAGCTGTTTTTT. Residues: CASRPSGGSGELFF.

This chain connects TRBV9 to TRBJ1-2; D uncertain. The length of the CDR3 is 14 residues. The germline gives CDR1 SGDLS, CDR2 YYNGEE. The V and J ends lost 0 bases and 8 bases respectively, with 14 bases between them. CDR3 DNA sequence: TGTGCCAGCAGCGTAGCTACAAGCTTGCGGGGCTACACCTTC. Protein: CASSVATSLRGYTF. Together with reference TRBV9 and TRBJ1-2, the CDR3 gives the full variable domain: DSGVTQTPKHLITATGQRVTLRCSPRSGDLSVYWYQQSLDQGLQFLIQYYNGEERAKGNILERFSAQQFPDLHSELNLSSLELGDSALYFCASSVATSLRGYTFGSGTRLTVV.

CDR3 protein: CARQETQYF. The CDR3 nucleotides read TGTGCCAGACAAGAGACCCAGTACTTC. J is TRBJ2-5 and V is TRBV25-1; no definite D call. The germline V and J ends were trimmed by 9 bases and 2 bases, with 1 base remaining between them. The CDR3 is 9 amino acids. Per the germline V gene, CDR1 is MGHDK and CDR2 is SYGVNS.

This clone was counted a single time. This chain uses TRBV5-4 with TRBJ2-5; no definite D call. The J call is uncertain, as TRBJ2-7 better fits the DNA end. The CDR3 runs to 14 residues. Per germline, CDR1 SGHNT and CDR2 YYREEE (reference sequence). CDR3 nucleotide sequence: TGTGCCAGCAGCTTGGAGGGCGGAACGTACGAGCAGTACTTC. Translation gives CASSLEGGTYEQYF.

The count of this clone is one. This sequence joins TRBV10-3 and TRBJ2-3, with D maybe TRBD2 (6 bases). Germline V gene data show CDR1 as ENHRY and CDR2 as SYGVKD. This CDR3 is built from 15 residues. V gave up 2 bases and J gave up 6 bases, with 15 bases separating them. The CDR3: CAISEGGIGPDTQYF. As DNA, the CDR3 is TGTGCCATCAGTGAGGGCGGGATCGGTCCCGATACGCAGTATTTT.

The chain joins TRBV28 to TRBJ1-1; weak D call: TRBD1 (5 bases). The germline V gene has CDR1 MDHEN and CDR2 SYDVKM. The V end lost 3 bases, the J end lost 2 bases, and 13 bases lay between the germline ends. The CDR3 runs to 15 residues. The CDR3 region is CASSFWDEENTEAFF. The DNA for the CDR3 is TGTGCCAGCAGTTTTTGGGACGAGGAAAACACTGAAGCTTTCTTT.

In this sample, this clone turned up once. The V call is TRBV12-1, the J call TRBJ2-2. TRBV12-1 is marked as a pseudogene. This CDR3 spans 15 amino acids. The CDR3 is CASSFRQTNTGELFF. CDR3 in DNA: TGTGCCAGCAGCTTCCGGCAGACGAACACCGGGGAGCTGTTTTTT.

The chain recombines TRBV29-1 with TRBJ2-3; D is perhaps TRBD1 (5 bases). Germline V gene lookup returns CDR1 SQVTM and CDR2 ANQGSEA. Deletions cut 4 bases from V and 4 bases from J, with 6 bases between. The CDR3 totals 11 residues. CDR3 protein: CSVGGADTQYF. CDR3 DNA: TGCAGCGTTGGGGGCGCAGATACGCAGTATTTT.

The chain employs TRBV19 and TRBJ2-3, with a possible D match to TRBD2 (5 bases). The CDR3 is 15 residues long. CDR1 is LNHDA and CDR2 is SQIVND in the germline V gene (reference sequence). V gave up 1 base and J gave up 5 bases, with 13 bases separating them. As DNA, the CDR3 is TGTGCCAGTAGTATAGGGCCGAACCGGGGAGATACGCAGTATTTT. Translation gives CASSIGPNRGDTQYF. The whole variable domain, remainder taken from reference TRBV19 and TRBJ2-3, is DGGITQSPKYLFRKEGQNVTLSCEQNLNHDAMYWYRQDPGQGLRLIYYSQIVNDFQKGDIAEGYSVSREKKESFPLTVTSAQKNPTAFYLCASSIGPNRGDTQYFGPGTRLTVL.

This rearrangement joins TRBV2 to TRBJ2-2; 7 positions match TRBD1. CDR1 and CDR2 from the germline V gene are SNHLY and FYNNEI. Trimming cost V 7 bases and J 8 bases; bases outside gene matches: 10. This CDR3 has 14 amino acids. The CDR3 nucleotides are TGTGCCAGCATACAGGGGCCTCTCGGTGGGGAGCTGTTTTTT. It yields the protein CASIQGPLGGELFF.

This clone was seen a few times. This chain links TRBV27 with TRBJ2-5; 7 nucleotides line up with TRBD2. This CDR3 is 15 amino acids long. Unmatched junction bases numbered 8, after V lost 3 bases and J lost 4 bases. Per germline, CDR1 MNHEY and CDR2 SMNVEV (reference sequence). CDR3 sequence: CASSFVGGRGETQYF. The CDR3 region has the DNA TGTGCCAGCAGTTTTGTGGGCGGGAGAGGAGAGACCCAGTACTTC.

J is TRBJ2-7 and V is TRBV11-3; 9 bases match TRBD1. Germline V gene lookup returns CDR1 SGHNT and CDR2 YENEEA. Unmatched junction bases numbered 1, after V lost 0 bases and J lost 1 base. CDR3 length: 15 residues. This chain's CDR3 is CASSLETGGSYEQYF. The DNA of the CDR3 is TGTGCCAGCAGCTTAGAGACAGGGGGATCCTACGAGCAGTACTTC.

This chain uses TRBV5-4 with TRBJ2-4; 9 nucleotides align to TRBD1. J gave up 2 bases and V 4 bases, and 10 bases lay outside the gene matches. This CDR3 comprises 17 residues. The V gene's germline CDR1 is SGHNT and CDR2 YYREEE (reference sequence). CDR3 protein: CASSEPGQGSSKNIQYF. For the CDR3, the DNA is TGTGCCAGCAGCGAGCCGGGACAGGGCTCCTCCAAAAACATTCAGTACTTC.

The CDR3 nucleotides read TGTGCCACCAGCACTAGACGAGGCACAGATACGCAGTATTTT. Translation gives CATSTRRGTDTQYF. V usage is TRBV15 and J usage is TRBJ2-3; the D is unclear. Germline assignment: CDR1 LNHNV and CDR2 YYDKDF (reference sequence). The CDR3 is made up of 14 amino acids. V was trimmed by 4 bases and J by 1 base, leaving 9 bases between them.

The chain joins TRBV7-9 to TRBJ1-4, with D uncertain. Germline CDR1 SEHNR, CDR2 FQNEAQ (reference sequence). Trimming removed 5 bases from V and 10 bases from J, with 23 bases in between. The CDR3 spans 16 residues. The CDR3: CASSDLEGRYSGKLFF. DNA of the CDR3: TGTGCCAGCAGCGACCTTGAAGGAAGGTATAGTGGAAAACTGTTTTTT.

The chain joins TRBV4-1 to TRBJ2-6; D unresolved. The CDR3 is 15 amino acids. With 4 bases removed from V and 1 base from J, the gap between germline ends came to 8 bases. CDR1 MGHRA and CDR2 YSYEKL come from the germline V gene. As DNA, the CDR3 is TGCGCCAGCAGCCTGGGCCCTTCTGGGGCCAACGTCCTGACTTTC. This translates into CASSLGPSGANVLTF.

The V call is TRBV28, the J call TRBJ1-1; 8 nucleotides agree with TRBD1. Germline V gene lookup returns CDR1 MDHEN and CDR2 SYDVKM. The CDR3 extends over 15 amino acids. The V gene end was trimmed by 5 bases and the J gene end by 4 bases; junction bases not matched to a gene: 9. The CDR3 DNA reads TGTGCCAGCAGTCCTACAGGACAGGGATTCACTGAAGCTTTCTTT. Amino acid sequence: CASSPTGQGFTEAFF.

This rearrangement joins TRBV10-3 to TRBJ2-3; TRBD2 matches 11 bases. After removal of 0 bases from V and 4 bases from J, the junction contained 3 bases not matched to a gene. Germline loops: CDR1 ENHRY, CDR2 SYGVKD. CDR3 length: 16 residues. CDR3 region: CAISESSGRAPDTQYF. As DNA, the CDR3 is TGTGCCATCAGTGAGTCTAGCGGGAGGGCCCCAGATACGCAGTATTTT.

The chain couples TRBV30 to TRBJ2-5, with D perhaps matching TRBD2 (5 bases). The CDR3 covers 14 residues. V gave up 3 bases and J gave up 7 bases, with 18 bases separating them. Germline V lookup: CDR1 GTSNPN, CDR2 SVGIG (reference sequence). The CDR3 DNA reads TGTGCCTGGAGGACCGCGGGCCTTGGGGTGACCCAGTACTTC. Translating it yields CAWRTAGLGVTQYF.

The chain employs TRBV11-2 and TRBJ2-1; 8 bases map to TRBD1. CDR1 and CDR2 (germline): SGHAT, FQNNGV. Trimming at V came to 1 base and at J to 4 bases, leaving 15 bases not matched to a gene. There are 19 residues in the CDR3. CDR3: CASSLGGPGQVLRYNEQFF. The DNA for the CDR3 is TGTGCCAGCAGCTTAGGCGGGCCGGGACAGGTCCTTCGGTACAATGAGCAGTTCTTC.

This chain connects TRBV7-3 to TRBJ1-1; no reliable D call. The germline V gene encodes CDR1 SGHTA and CDR2 FQGTGA. V was cut by 1 base and J by 3 bases, with 6 bases left in between. The CDR3 sequence is 13 residues long. This CDR3 reads CASSLRRDTEAFF. In DNA, the CDR3 is TGTGCCAGCAGCTTAAGAAGGGACACTGAAGCTTTCTTT.

This clone was recorded only once. The chain employs TRBV6-5 and TRBJ2-6, with D unresolved. The CDR3 runs 15 residues. Germline V gene data show CDR1 as MNHEY and CDR2 as SVGAGI. Trimming removed 0 bases at V and 0 bases at J, with 3 bases between. The CDR3 bases are TGTGCCAGCAGTTACTCCTCCTCTGGGGCCAACGTCCTGACTTTC. As protein: CASSYSSSGANVLTF.